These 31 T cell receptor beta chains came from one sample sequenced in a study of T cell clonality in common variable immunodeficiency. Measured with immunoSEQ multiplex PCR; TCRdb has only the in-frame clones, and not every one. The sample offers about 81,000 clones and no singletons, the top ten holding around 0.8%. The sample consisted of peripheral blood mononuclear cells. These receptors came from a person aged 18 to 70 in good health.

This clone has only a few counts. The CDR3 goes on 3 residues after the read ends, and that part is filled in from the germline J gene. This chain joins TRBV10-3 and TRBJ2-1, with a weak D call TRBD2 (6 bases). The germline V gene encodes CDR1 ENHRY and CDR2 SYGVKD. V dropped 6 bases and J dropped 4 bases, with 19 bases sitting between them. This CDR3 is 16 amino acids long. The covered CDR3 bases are TGTGCCATCAGGGGGGGATCGACTTCTTATTACAATGAG. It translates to CAIRGGSTSYYNE. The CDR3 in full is CAIRGGSTSYYNEQFF.

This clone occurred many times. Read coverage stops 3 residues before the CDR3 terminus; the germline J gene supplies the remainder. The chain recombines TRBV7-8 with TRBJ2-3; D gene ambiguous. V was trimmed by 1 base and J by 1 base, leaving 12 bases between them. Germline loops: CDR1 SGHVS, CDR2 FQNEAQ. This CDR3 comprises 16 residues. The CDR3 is CASSLGNRGGTDTQYF. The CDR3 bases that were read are TGTGCCAGCAGCTTAGGCAACCGAGGTGGCACAGATACG.

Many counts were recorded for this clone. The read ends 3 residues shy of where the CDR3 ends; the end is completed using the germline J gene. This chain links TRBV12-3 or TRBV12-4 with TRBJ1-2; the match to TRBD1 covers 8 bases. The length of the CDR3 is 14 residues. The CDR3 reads CASRISGGATSYTF. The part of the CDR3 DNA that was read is TGTGCCAGCAGGATCTCAGGGGGCGCTACATCC.

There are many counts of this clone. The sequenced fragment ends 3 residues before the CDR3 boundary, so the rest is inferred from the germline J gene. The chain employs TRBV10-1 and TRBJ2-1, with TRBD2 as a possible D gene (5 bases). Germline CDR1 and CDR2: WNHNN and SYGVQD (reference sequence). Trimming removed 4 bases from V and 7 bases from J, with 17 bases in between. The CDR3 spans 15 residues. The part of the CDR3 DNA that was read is TGCGCCAGCAGTGTTTCGCTTGAGGGTGGGAATGAG. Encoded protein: CASSVSLEGGNE. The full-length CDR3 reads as CASSVSLEGGNEQFF.

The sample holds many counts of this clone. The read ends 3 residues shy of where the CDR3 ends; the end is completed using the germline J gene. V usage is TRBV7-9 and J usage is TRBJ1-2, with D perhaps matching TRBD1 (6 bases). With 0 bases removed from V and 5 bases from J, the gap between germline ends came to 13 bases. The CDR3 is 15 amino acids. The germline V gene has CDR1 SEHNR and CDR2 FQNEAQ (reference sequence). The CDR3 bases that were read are TGTGCCAGCAGCTTAGCTCTGGCCAGGGGTTATGGC. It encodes CASSLALARGYG. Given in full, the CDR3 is CASSLALARGYGYTF.

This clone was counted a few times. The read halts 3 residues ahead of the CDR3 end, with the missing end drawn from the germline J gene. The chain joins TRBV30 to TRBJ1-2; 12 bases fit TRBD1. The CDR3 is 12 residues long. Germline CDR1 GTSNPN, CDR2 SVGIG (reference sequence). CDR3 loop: CAWGTGGYDYTF. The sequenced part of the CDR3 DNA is TGTGCCTGGGGGACAGGGGGCTACGAC.

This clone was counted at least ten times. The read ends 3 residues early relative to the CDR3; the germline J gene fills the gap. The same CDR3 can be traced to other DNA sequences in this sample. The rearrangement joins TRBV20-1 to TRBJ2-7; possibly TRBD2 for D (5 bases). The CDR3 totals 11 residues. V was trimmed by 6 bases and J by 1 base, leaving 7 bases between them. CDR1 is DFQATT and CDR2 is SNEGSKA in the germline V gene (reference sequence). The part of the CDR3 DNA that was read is TGCAGTGCGAGGGCTTCCTACGAG. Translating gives CSARASYE. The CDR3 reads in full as CSARASYEQYF.

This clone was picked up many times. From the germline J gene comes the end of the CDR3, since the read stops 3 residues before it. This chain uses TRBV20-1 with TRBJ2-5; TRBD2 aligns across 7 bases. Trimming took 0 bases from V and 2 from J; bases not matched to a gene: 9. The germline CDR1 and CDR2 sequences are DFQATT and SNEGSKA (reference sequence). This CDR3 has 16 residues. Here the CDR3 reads CSARDWSSGLQETQYF. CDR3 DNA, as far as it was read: TGCAGTGCTAGAGATTGGAGTAGCGGGCTTCAAGAGACC.

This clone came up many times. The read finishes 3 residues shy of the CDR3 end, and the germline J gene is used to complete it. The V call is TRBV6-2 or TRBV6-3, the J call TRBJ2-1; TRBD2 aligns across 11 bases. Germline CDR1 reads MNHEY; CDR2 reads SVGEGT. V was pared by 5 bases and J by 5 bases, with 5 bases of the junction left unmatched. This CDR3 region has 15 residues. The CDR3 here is CASSLTSGRDNEQFF. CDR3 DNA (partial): TGTGCCAGCAGTCTCACTAGCGGGAGAGACAATGAG.

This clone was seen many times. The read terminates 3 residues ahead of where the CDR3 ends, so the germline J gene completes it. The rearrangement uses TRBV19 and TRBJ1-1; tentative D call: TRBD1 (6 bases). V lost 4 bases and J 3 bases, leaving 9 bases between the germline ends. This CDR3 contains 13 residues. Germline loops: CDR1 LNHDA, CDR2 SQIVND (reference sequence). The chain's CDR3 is CASSNTGYTEAFF. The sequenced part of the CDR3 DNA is TGTGCCAGTAGTAACACAGGGTACACTGAA. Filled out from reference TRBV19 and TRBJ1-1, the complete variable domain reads DGGITQSPKYLFRKEGQNVTLSCEQNLNHDAMYWYRQDPGQGLRLIYYSQIVNDFQKGDIAEGYSVSREKKESFPLTVTSAQKNPTAFYLCASSNTGYTEAFFGQGTRLTVV.

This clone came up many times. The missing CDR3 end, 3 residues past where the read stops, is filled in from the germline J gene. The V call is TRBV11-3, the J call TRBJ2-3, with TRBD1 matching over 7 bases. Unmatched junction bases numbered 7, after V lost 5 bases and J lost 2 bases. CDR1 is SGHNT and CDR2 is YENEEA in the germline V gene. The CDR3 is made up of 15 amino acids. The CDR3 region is CASSARQGPTDTQYF. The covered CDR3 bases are TGTGCCAGCAGCGCCCGACAGGGACCCACAGATACG.

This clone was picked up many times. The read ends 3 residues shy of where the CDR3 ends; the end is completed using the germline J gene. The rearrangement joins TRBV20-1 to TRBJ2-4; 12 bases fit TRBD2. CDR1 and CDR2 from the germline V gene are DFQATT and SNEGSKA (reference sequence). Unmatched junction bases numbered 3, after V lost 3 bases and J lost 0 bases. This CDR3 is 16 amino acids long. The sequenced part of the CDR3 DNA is TGCAGTGCTAGTGGGGGACTAGCGGGAGCCAAAAACATT. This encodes CSASGGLAGAKNI. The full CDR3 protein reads CSASGGLAGAKNIQYF.

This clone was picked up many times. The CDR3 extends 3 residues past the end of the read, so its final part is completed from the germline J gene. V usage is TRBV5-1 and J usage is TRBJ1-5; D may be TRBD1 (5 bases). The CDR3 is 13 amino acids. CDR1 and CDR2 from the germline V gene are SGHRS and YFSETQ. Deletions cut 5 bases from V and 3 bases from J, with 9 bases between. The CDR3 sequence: CASRWGDNQPQHF. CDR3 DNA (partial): TGCGCCAGCAGGTGGGGGGACAATCAGCCC. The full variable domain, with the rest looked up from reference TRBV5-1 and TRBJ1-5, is KAGVTQTPRYLIKTRGQQVTLSCSPISGHRSVSWYQQTPGQGLQFLFEYFSETQRNKGNFPGRFSGRQFSNSRSEMNVSTLELGDSALYLCASRWGDNQPQHFGDGTRLSIL.

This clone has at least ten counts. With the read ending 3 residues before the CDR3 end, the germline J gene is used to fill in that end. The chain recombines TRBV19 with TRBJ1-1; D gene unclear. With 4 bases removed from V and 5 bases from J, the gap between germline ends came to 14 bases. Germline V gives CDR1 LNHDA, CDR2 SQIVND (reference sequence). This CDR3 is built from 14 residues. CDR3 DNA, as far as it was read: TGTGCCAGTAGTAGAGCCCCCGAAGGGACTGAA. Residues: CASSRAPEGTE. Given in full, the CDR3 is CASSRAPEGTEAFF.

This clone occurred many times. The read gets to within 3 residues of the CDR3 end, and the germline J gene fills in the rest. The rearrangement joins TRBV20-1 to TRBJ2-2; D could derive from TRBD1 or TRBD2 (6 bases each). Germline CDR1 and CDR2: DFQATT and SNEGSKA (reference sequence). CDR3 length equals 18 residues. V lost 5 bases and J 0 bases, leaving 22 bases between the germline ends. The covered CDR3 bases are TGCAGTGCTCCTGATGACCTCAGGGGAGGCACGAACACCGGGGAG. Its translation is CSAPDDLRGGTNTGE. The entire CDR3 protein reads CSAPDDLRGGTNTGELFF.

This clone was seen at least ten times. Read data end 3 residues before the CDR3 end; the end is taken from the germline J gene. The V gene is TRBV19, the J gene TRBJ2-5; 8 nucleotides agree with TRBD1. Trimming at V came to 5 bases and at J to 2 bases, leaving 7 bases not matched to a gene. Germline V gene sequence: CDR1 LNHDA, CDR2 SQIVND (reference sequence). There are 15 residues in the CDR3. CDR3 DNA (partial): TGTGCCAGTAGTGCCGGGACAGGACAGCAAGAGACC. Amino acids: CASSAGTGQQET. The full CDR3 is CASSAGTGQQETQYF.

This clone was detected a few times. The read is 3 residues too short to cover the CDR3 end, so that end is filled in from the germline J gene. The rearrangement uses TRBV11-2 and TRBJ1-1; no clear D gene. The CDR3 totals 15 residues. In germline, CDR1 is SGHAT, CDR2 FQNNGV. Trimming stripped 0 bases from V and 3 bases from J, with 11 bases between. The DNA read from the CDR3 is TGTGCCAGCAGCTTAGATGGCTTATTGGACACTGAA. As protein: CASSLDGLLDTE. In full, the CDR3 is CASSLDGLLDTEAFF.

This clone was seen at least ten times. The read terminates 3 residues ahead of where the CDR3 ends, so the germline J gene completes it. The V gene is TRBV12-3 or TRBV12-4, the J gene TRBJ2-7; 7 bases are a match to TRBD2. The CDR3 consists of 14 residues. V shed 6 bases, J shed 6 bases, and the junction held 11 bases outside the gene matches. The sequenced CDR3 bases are TGTGCCAGCAGCTTGGGGGGGGGTGCGAGCGAG. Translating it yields CASSLGGGASE. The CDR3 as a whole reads CASSLGGGASEQYF.

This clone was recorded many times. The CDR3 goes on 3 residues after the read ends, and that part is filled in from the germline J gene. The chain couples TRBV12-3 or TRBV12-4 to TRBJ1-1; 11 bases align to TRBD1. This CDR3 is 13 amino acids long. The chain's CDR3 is CASRPDRGQLAFF. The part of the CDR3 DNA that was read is TGTGCCAGCAGACCGGACAGGGGGCAATTA.

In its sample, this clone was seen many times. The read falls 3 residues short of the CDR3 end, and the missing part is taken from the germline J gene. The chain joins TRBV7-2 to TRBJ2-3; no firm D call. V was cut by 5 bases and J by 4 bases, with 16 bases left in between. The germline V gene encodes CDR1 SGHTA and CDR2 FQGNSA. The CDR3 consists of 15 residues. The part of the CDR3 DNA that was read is TGTGCCAGCAGCCGCGAGGCCGTGGCGGCAGATACG. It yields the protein CASSREAVAADT. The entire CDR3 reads CASSREAVAADTQYF.

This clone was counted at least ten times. Here the CDR3 reads CASSLEGLADYEQYF. The covered CDR3 bases are TGTGCCAGCAGCTTGGAGGGACTAGCGGACTACGAG. The chain recombines TRBV5-6 with TRBJ2-7, with 11 bases aligning to TRBD2. The read is 3 residues too short to cover the CDR3 end, so that end is filled in from the germline J gene. CDR1 is SGHDT, CDR2 YYEEEE, per germline. The CDR3 runs 15 residues. J was trimmed by 3 bases and V by 0 bases; bases with no gene match: 2.

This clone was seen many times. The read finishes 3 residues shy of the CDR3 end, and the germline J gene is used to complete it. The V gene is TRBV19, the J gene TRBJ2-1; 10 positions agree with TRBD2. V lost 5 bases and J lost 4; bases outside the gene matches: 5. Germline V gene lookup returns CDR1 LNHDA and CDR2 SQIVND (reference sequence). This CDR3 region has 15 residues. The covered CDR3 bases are TGTGCCAGTAGTCAAGGGACTAGCGAATACAATGAG. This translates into CASSQGTSEYNE. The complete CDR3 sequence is CASSQGTSEYNEQFF.

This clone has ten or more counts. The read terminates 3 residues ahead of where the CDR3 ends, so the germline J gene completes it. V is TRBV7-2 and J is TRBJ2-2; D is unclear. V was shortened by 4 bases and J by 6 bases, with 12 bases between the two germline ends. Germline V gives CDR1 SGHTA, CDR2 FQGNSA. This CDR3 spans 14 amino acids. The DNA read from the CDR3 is TGTGCCAGCAGCTCATATGTTCAGGCCGGGGAG. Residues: CASSSYVQAGE. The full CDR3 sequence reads CASSSYVQAGELFF.

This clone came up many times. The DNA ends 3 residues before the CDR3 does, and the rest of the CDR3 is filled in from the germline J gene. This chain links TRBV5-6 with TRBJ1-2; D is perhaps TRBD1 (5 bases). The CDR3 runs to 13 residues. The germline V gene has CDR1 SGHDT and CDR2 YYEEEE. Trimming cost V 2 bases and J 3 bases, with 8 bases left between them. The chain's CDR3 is CASSFSGDYGYTF. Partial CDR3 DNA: TGTGCCAGCAGCTTTTCGGGGGACTATGGC.

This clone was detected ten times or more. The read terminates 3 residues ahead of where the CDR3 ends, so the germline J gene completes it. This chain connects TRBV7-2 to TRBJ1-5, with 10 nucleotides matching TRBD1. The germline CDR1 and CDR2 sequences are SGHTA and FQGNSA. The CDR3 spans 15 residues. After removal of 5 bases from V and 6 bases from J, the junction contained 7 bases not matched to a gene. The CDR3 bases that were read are TGTGCCAGCAGCCGACAGGGGGCCGCGTTTCAGCCC. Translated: CASSRQGAAFQP. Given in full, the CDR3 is CASSRQGAAFQPQHF.

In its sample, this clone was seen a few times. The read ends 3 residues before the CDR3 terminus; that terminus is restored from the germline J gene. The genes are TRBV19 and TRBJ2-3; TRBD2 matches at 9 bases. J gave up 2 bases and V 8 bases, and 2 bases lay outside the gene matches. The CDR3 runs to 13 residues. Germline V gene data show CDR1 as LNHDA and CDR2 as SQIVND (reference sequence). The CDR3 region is CASQRGDTDTQYF. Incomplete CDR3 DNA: TGTGCCAGTCAGCGGGGGGACACAGATACG.

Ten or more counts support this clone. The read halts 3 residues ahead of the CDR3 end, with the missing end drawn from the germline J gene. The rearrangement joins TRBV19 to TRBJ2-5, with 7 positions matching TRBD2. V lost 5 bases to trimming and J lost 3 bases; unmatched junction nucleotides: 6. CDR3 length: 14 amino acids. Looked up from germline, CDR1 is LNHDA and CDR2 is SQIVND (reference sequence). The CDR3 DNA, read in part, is TGTGCCAGTAGTCCCGGGAGCGGGGAAGAGACC. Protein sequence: CASSPGSGEET. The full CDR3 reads CASSPGSGEETQYF.

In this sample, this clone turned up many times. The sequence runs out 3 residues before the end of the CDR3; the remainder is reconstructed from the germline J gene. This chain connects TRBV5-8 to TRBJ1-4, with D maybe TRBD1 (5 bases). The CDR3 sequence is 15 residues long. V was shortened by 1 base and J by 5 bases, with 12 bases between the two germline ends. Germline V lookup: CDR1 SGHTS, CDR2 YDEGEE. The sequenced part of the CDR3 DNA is TGTGCCAGCAGCTTGCCCAGGGTGGCGAATGAAAAA. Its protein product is CASSLPRVANEK. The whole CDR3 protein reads CASSLPRVANEKLFF.

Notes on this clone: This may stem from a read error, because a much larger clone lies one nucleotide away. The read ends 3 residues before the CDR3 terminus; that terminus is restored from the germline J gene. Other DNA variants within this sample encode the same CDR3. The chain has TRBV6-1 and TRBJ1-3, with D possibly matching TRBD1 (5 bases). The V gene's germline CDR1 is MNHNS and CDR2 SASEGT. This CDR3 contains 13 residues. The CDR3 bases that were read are TGTGCCAGCAGTGCGCAGGGTGGAAACACA. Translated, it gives CASSAQGGNT. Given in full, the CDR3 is CASSAQGGNTIYF.

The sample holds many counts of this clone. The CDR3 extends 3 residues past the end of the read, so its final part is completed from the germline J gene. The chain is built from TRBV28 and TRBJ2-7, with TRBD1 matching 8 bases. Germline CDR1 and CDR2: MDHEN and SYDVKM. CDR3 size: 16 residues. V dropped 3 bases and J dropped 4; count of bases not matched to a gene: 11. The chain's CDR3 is CASSLIWEQGAYEQYF. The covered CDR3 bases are TGTGCCAGCAGTTTGATTTGGGAGCAGGGGGCTTACGAG.

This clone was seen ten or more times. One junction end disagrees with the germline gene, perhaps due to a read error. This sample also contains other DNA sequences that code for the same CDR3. The CDR3 is CASSQGQDQETQYF. The CDR3 bases that were read are TGCGCCAGCAGCCAAGGACAAGACCAAGAGACC. The chain couples TRBV4-2 to TRBJ2-5; D is possibly TRBD1 (5 bases). The read ends 3 residues early relative to the CDR3; the germline J gene fills the gap. Germline assignment: CDR1 LGHNA and CDR2 YNFKEQ. The CDR3 covers 14 residues.